Listed below are T cell receptor beta chains from one sample, sequenced in a study of cytomegalovirus exposure and HLA in healthy donors. Repertoires were generated with immunoSEQ multiplex PCR, while TCRdb's copy carries only in-frame clones and drops some. The sample holds some 190,000 clones, over 65% seen once. The specimen was PBMCs. The source is a man between 18 and 35 years old in good health and CMV-seronegative. Both conserved end residues are part of each CDR3. Each record gives: V gene, clone size, J gene, D gene, CDR3 DNA, CDR3 protein. The D gene is left open where the match is weak. Some rows mark clone size as missing; the rest say once, few, many or name a class of expanded clone.

>TRBV11-2|NA|TRBJ2-7|TRBD2
TGTGCCAGCAGCCGCGGGGGGCGAGTCGAGCAGTACTTC
CASSRGGRVEQYF
>TRBV9|NA|TRBJ2-2|NA
TGTGCCAGCAGCGTAAGGGCTGGAGGCTCCACCGGGGAGCTGTTTTTT
CASSVRAGGSTGELFF
>TRBV28|NA|TRBJ1-5|TRBD1
TGTGCCAGCAGTTCCCCCTATTTGGGACAGGTTGGGGATAGCAATCAGCCCCAGCATTTT
CASSSPYLGQVGDSNQPQHF
>TRBV6-5|NA|TRBJ1-5|NA
TGTGCCAGCAGTTGGACACAGGGATACAATCAGCCCCAGCATTTT
CASSWTQGYNQPQHF
>TRBV28|NA|TRBJ2-2|TRBD2
TGTGCCAGCAGTTTGAGTAGCGGGAGGAACACCGGGGAGCTGTTTTTT
CASSLSSGRNTGELFF
>TRBV7-6|NA|TRBJ1-4|NA
TGTGCCAGCAGCACAGGGTTGGCCGGAGAAAAACTGTTTTTT
CASSTGLAGEKLFF
>TRBV28|NA|TRBJ2-5|NA
TGTGCCAGCAGTTTCCTCCGTGAGGGTGAGACCCAGTACTTC
CASSFLREGETQYF
>TRBV12-5|once|TRBJ2-5|TRBD1
TGTGCTAGTGGTTTGGCGGGACAGGGGACTTTACAAGAGACCCAGTACTTC
CASGLAGQGTLQETQYF
>TRBV5-4|NA|TRBJ2-7|NA
TGTGCCAGCAGCCCGGGGGATTCCTACGAGCAGTACTTC
CASSPGDSYEQYF
>TRBV29-1|few|TRBJ2-7|NA
TGCAGCGTTGAAGGGGACACCTACGAGCAGTACTTC
CSVEGDTYEQYF
>TRBV9|NA|TRBJ2-3|TRBD2
TGTGCCAGCAGCGTTACTAGCGGGGTTAGCACAGATACGCAGTATTTT
CASSVTSGVSTDTQYF
>TRBV6-4|NA|TRBJ2-2|TRBD1
TGTGCCAGCACGGACAGGGATGGCGGGGAGCTGTTTTTT
CASTDRDGGELFF
>TRBV5-1|NA|TRBJ2-7|TRBD2
TGCGCCAGCAGCGGGAGGGCCCCCGAGCAGTACTTC
CASSGRAPEQYF
>TRBV7-2|NA|TRBJ2-3|TRBD2
TGTGCCAGCAGCCCGTACGAGCGGGGGGGTATTATAGATACGCAGTATTTT
CASSPYERGGIIDTQYF
>TRBV5-1|NA|TRBJ1-5|TRBD1
TGCGCCAGCAGCTTGGGACAGGGGGGCCTGGGGGGTCAGCCCCAGCATTTT
CASSLGQGGLGGQPQHF
>TRBV5-6|NA|TRBJ2-7|NA
TGTGCCAGCAGCTTTGGGCTTTCCTACGAGCAGTACTTC
CASSFGLSYEQYF
>TRBV30|once|TRBJ1-1|TRBD1
TGTGCCTGGAGGGACAGGGGGCGAGGTGGCACTGAAGCTTTCTTT
CAWRDRGRGGTEAFF
>TRBV6-1|NA|TRBJ1-5|NA
TGTGCCAGCAGTGCTGACGTACGAGGTGCTCAGCCCCAGCATTTT
CASSADVRGAQPQHF
>TRBV11-2|once|TRBJ2-7|TRBD2
TGTGCCAGCATCAGACTAGCGGGGGGGTACGAGCAGTACTTC
CASIRLAGGYEQYF
>TRBV30|NA|TRBJ1-1|NA
TGTGCCTGGAGTGAGGACAACATGAACACTGAAGCTTTCTTT
CAWSEDNMNTEAFF
>TRBV9|NA|TRBJ2-1|TRBD2
TGTGCCAGCAGCGTGGCTAGCGGAAACAATGAGCAGTTCTTC
CASSVASGNNEQFF
>TRBV5-4|NA|TRBJ2-1|TRBD2
TGTGCCAGCAGCTTGGAGCTAGCGGGGTGGAATGAGCAGTTCTTC
CASSLELAGWNEQFF
>TRBV6-4|few|TRBJ2-1|TRBD2
TGTGCCAGCAGCCCTGTCGGCGGGAGGTGGGATGAGCAGTTCTTC
CASSPVGGRWDEQFF
>TRBV10-3|NA|TRBJ2-3|NA
TGTGCCACCGCGGGACTTAGCACAGATACGCAGTATTTT
CATAGLSTDTQYF
>TRBV11-3|NA|TRBJ2-7|NA
TGTGCCAGCGGAACGCGGGAAGAGCAGTACTTC
CASGTREEQYF
>TRBV9|NA|TRBJ1-1|TRBD1
TGTGCCAGCAGCGAATACAGGGGGATCGGGAACACTGAAGCTTTCTTT
CASSEYRGIGNTEAFF
>TRBV5-6|NA|TRBJ1-2|NA
TGTGCCAGCAGCTTGGATTCCCAGGGTCCTTACTATGGCTACACCTTC
CASSLDSQGPYYGYTF
>TRBV19|NA|TRBJ1-6|NA
TGTGCCAGTAGTATTTCAGGACTCGTGAATTCACCCCTCCACTTT
CASSISGLVNSPLHF
>TRBV6-6|few|TRBJ2-7|TRBD1
TGTGCCAGCAGCCCGCCTCAGGGGGCAGTTCACGAGCAGTACTTC
CASSPPQGAVHEQYF
>TRBV30|NA|TRBJ1-3|TRBD1
TGTGCCTGCCTTCCGACAGGGGACGGAAACACCATATATTTT
CACLPTGDGNTIYF
>TRBV19|NA|TRBJ2-1|TRBD2
TGTGCCAGTAGTATAGGGGGGGGTCAGTTCTTC
CASSIGGGQFF
>TRBV6-1|few|TRBJ1-5|NA
TGTGCCAGCAGTAAACGACAGGATAGCAATCAGCCCCAGCATTTT
CASSKRQDSNQPQHF
>TRBV2|NA|TRBJ1-3|TRBD1
TGTGCCAGCAGTGACGGAAGCCAGGGGGGTCGAAACACCATATATTTT
CASSDGSQGGRNTIYF
>TRBV6-5|NA|TRBJ2-5|NA
TGTGCCAGCAGTAAATACATAGCATCCCCCGGGACCCAGTACTTC
CASSKYIASPGTQYF
>TRBV28|NA|TRBJ1-1|NA
TGTGCCAGCAGTTTACCCGGGTCTATGACCACTGAAGCTTTCTTT
CASSLPGSMTTEAFF
>TRBV9|NA|TRBJ1-2|NA
TGTGCCAGCAGCGTAGGGCAGGGGACCCACTATGGCTACACCTTC
CASSVGQGTHYGYTF
>TRBV9|once|TRBJ2-3|TRBD1
TGTGCCAGCAGCGCCCTTAGACAGGGGGACACAGATACGCAGTATTTT
CASSALRQGDTDTQYF
>TRBV28|NA|TRBJ1-1|NA
TGTGCCAGCAGTCTCCGTAGGGGGGCGGGGGACACTGAAGCTTTCTTT
CASSLRRGAGDTEAFF
>TRBV6-4|NA|TRBJ1-5|TRBD1
TGTGCCAGCACCCGACAGGGAATCCACCAGCCCCAGCATTTT
CASTRQGIHQPQHF
>TRBV5-4|NA|TRBJ1-3|NA
TGTGCCAGCAGCTTGGTGGCAGAAGGAAACACCATATATTTT
CASSLVAEGNTIYF
>TRBV5-4|NA|TRBJ1-1|TRBD1
TGTGCCAGCAGCCGACAGGGTCGCCAGGGGGCTTTCTTT
CASSRQGRQGAFF
>TRBV5-1|once|TRBJ2-7|NA
TGCGCCAGCAGCCCCGCGGGGACCTACGAGCAGTACTTC
CASSPAGTYEQYF
>TRBV5-1|NA|TRBJ2-5|TRBD1
TGCGCCAGCAAAAGGAACCCCCGGGACAGGGTAGGGGAGACCCAGTACTTC
CASKRNPRDRVGETQYF
>TRBV6-4|NA|TRBJ2-3|TRBD1
TGTGCCAGCAGTGACTCGACAGGGGCAGATACGCAGTATTTT
CASSDSTGADTQYF
>TRBV6-4|NA|TRBJ2-1|NA
TGTGCCAGCAGTGACCAGCGGCCCAAAGGTGATGAGCAGTTCTTC
CASSDQRPKGDEQFF
>TRBV29-1|NA|TRBJ2-7|TRBD2
TGCAGCGTTGAAGATGGGGGGGTTCACTCCTACGAGCAGTACTTC
CSVEDGGVHSYEQYF
>TRBV28|once|TRBJ1-1|TRBD1
TGTGCCAGCACCGTAACGGGACAGAGGACTGAAGCTTTCTTT
CASTVTGQRTEAFF
>TRBV4-1|NA|TRBJ1-1|NA
TGCGCCAGCAGCCTCGACAGGAACACTGAAGCTTTCTTT
CASSLDRNTEAFF
>TRBV5-4|NA|TRBJ2-5|TRBD2
TGTGCCAGCAGCTTGGATGCTAGCGGGGAGACCCAGTACTTC
CASSLDASGETQYF
>TRBV7-8|once|TRBJ2-2|NA
TGTGCCAGCAGCTTAGGGCCCATGAACACCGGGGAGCTGTTTTTT
CASSLGPMNTGELFF
>TRBV4-2|NA|TRBJ1-1|NA
TGTGCCAGCAGCCAGGGCTTCGATGGGACTGAAGCTTTCTTT
CASSQGFDGTEAFF